The 16 T cell receptor beta chains reported below all come from one sample, sequenced in a study of T cells after posttransplantation cyclophosphamide. Sequenced by immunoSEQ multiplex PCR; TCRdb stores in-frame clones only, minus some. The sample records about 47,000 clones, 92% being singletons. Sequencing was performed on PBMCs. The receptors shown here come from a woman aged 50 to 65 in good health and a related stem cell transplant donor.

The rearrangement links TRBV7-8 to TRBJ2-3, with D maybe TRBD1 (5 bases). This CDR3 has 16 residues. Trimming pared 0 bases from V and 2 bases from J, leaving 12 bases between. Germline loops: CDR1 SGHVS, CDR2 FQNEAQ. CDR3 nucleotides: TGTGCCAGCAGCTTAGCTACAGGAGACTTCACAGATACGCAGTATTTT. Translating it yields CASSLATGDFTDTQYF. The variable domain in full, completed from reference TRBV7-8 and TRBJ2-3, reads GAGVSQSPRYKVAKRGQDVALRCDPISGHVSLFWYQQALGQGPEFLTYFQNEAQLDKSGLPSDRFFAERPEGSVSTLKIQRTQQEDSAVYLCASSLATGDFTDTQYFGPGTRLTVL.

The rearrangement links TRBV11-2 to TRBJ2-3, with 7 bases matching TRBD2. The length of the CDR3 is 16 residues. Trimming cost V 4 bases and J 6 bases; bases outside gene matches: 13. The germline CDR1 and CDR2 sequences are SGHAT and FQNNGV. The CDR3 DNA sequence: TGTGCCAGCAGCTCCCCAACGGGGAGGGCGCAGGATACGCAGTATTTT. Amino acids: CASSSPTGRAQDTQYF.

The rearrangement joins TRBV5-1 to TRBJ2-7, with D perhaps matching TRBD1 (5 bases). Germline lookup yields CDR1 SGHRS and CDR2 YFSETQ. The CDR3 sequence is 12 residues long. Trimming left V 4 bases short and J 6 bases short, with 11 bases between. The CDR3, as DNA: TGCGCCAGCAGCGCCCAGGGTGGCGAGCAGTACTTC. Translating it yields CASSAQGGEQYF.

This clone has only one observation. The V call is TRBV5-1, the J call TRBJ2-7; the match to TRBD1 covers 7 bases. Trimming cost V 4 bases and J 3 bases; bases outside gene matches: 7. The V gene's germline CDR1 is SGHRS and CDR2 YFSETQ. This CDR3 comprises 14 residues. CDR3 residues: CASSPTGQYYEQYF. CDR3 DNA: TGCGCCAGCAGCCCCACGGGACAGTACTACGAGCAGTACTTC. Complete variable domain (other parts from reference TRBV5-1 and TRBJ2-7): KAGVTQTPRYLIKTRGQQVTLSCSPISGHRSVSWYQQTPGQGLQFLFEYFSETQRNKGNFPGRFSGRQFSNSRSEMNVSTLELGDSALYLCASSPTGQYYEQYFGPGTRLTVT.

The sample holds one count of this clone. The rearrangement links TRBV11-2 to TRBJ2-3; D is possibly TRBD2 (5 bases). Trimming removed 0 bases from V and 0 bases from J, with 7 bases in between. CDR3 length: 15 residues. CDR1 and CDR2 from the germline V gene are SGHAT and FQNNGV. CDR3 residues: CASSLDGKSTDTQYF. The DNA of the CDR3 is TGTGCCAGCAGCTTAGACGGGAAGAGCACAGATACGCAGTATTTT.

The chain carries TRBV2 and TRBJ2-7; 8 bases agree with TRBD1. Germline V gene data show CDR1 as SNHLY and CDR2 as FYNNEI. This CDR3 comprises 15 residues. Germline trimming cut 7 bases from V and 3 bases from J; bases unmatched to any gene: 11. The CDR3 sequence: CASKTPRDRHYEQYF. DNA for the CDR3: TGTGCCAGCAAAACTCCCCGGGACAGGCACTACGAGCAGTACTTC.

The chain combines TRBV29-1 with TRBJ2-5; no clear D. The ends were cut back, 4 bases at V and 4 bases at J, with 10 bases in the middle. CDR1 and CDR2 (germline): SQVTM, ANQGSEA. The CDR3 has 12 residues. The CDR3 sequence: CSVAVIRETQYF. The DNA for the CDR3 is TGCAGCGTTGCTGTAATTAGAGAGACCCAGTACTTC.

J is TRBJ1-6 and V is TRBV19; D call uncertain. Germline CDR1 and CDR2: LNHDA and SQIVND (reference sequence). This CDR3 region has 16 residues. Trimming pared 3 bases from V and 0 bases from J, leaving 9 bases between. The CDR3 nucleotides are TGTGCCAGTAGTATTGGGCGCAGCTCCTATAATTCACCCCTCCACTTT. Translated, it gives CASSIGRSSYNSPLHF.

The chain is built from TRBV11-1 and TRBJ1-1; D might be TRBD1 (6 bases). The germline V gene has CDR1 SGHAT and CDR2 FQDESV (reference sequence). The CDR3 is 14 residues long. The ends were cut back, 3 bases at V and 1 base at J, with 9 bases in the middle. For the CDR3, the DNA is TGTGCCAGCAGCTTGGAACAGGGGAACACTGAAGCTTTCTTT. It encodes CASSLEQGNTEAFF.

This clone was seen a single time. The chain recombines TRBV6-4 with TRBJ1-6; maybe TRBD1 (6 bases). The length of the CDR3 is 13 residues. The germline V gene encodes CDR1 MRHNA and CDR2 SNTAGT. The germline V and J ends were trimmed by 6 bases and 7 bases, with 10 bases remaining between them. CDR3: CASRNRENSPLHF. Here the CDR3 DNA reads TGTGCCAGCAGGAACAGGGAGAATTCACCCCTCCACTTT.

CDR3: CASSRTGGTGTEAFF. CDR3 bases: TGTGCCAGCAGCCGGACAGGGGGGACGGGCACTGAAGCTTTCTTT. The chain carries TRBV28 and TRBJ1-1, with 10 bases aligning to TRBD1. This CDR3 has 15 amino acids. Germline-derived CDR1 and CDR2 are MDHEN and SYDVKM. J was trimmed by 4 bases and V by 6 bases; bases with no gene match: 8.

CDR3 nucleotide sequence: TGTGCCAGCAGTTTATCACAGGGGAACACTGAAGCTTTCTTT. Its translation is CASSLSQGNTEAFF. This chain links TRBV27 with TRBJ1-1; D perhaps matches TRBD1 (6 bases). This CDR3 comprises 14 residues. V lost 0 bases to trimming and J lost 1 base, with 6 bases between them. Germline CDR1 is MNHEY and CDR2 is SMNVEV (reference sequence).

V is TRBV2 and J is TRBJ2-7; TRBD1 agrees at 8 bases. This CDR3 is 13 amino acids long. J was trimmed by 6 bases and V by 5 bases; bases with no gene match: 6. The germline V gene encodes CDR1 SNHLY and CDR2 FYNNEI. The CDR3 nucleotides are TGTGCCAGCAGTTGGGTACAGGGGGGCGAGCAGTACTTC. It encodes CASSWVQGGEQYF.

The chain employs TRBV5-1 and TRBJ2-2; TRBD1 matches 7 bases. V lost 3 bases and J lost 3; bases outside the gene matches: 14. Germline CDR1 reads SGHRS; CDR2 reads YFSETQ. The CDR3 spans 18 residues. The CDR3 region has the DNA TGCGCCAGCAGCTCCAAGGGGACGACAGGGACGGACACCGGGGAGCTGTTTTTT. Translation: CASSSKGTTGTDTGELFF.

The chain couples TRBV6-5 to TRBJ2-7; 15 positions match TRBD2. The germline V gene encodes CDR1 MNHEY and CDR2 SVGAGI. The V segment lost 6 bases and the J segment 11 bases; nucleotides outside the gene matches: 5. CDR3 length: 13 amino acids. The CDR3 here is CASRAGLAGGEYF. The CDR3 region has the DNA TGTGCCAGCAGAGCTGGACTAGCGGGAGGGGAGTACTTC.

The genes are TRBV11-1 and TRBJ2-5, with D possibly TRBD1 on 6 matching bases. CDR3 size: 15 residues. Trimming removed 3 bases from V and 4 bases from J, with 15 bases in between. From germline, CDR1 is SGHAT and CDR2 FQDESV (reference sequence). CDR3 DNA sequence: TGTGCCAGCAGCTTGCGGCCAGGGGACGGAGAGACCCAGTACTTC. This sequence encodes CASSLRPGDGETQYF.